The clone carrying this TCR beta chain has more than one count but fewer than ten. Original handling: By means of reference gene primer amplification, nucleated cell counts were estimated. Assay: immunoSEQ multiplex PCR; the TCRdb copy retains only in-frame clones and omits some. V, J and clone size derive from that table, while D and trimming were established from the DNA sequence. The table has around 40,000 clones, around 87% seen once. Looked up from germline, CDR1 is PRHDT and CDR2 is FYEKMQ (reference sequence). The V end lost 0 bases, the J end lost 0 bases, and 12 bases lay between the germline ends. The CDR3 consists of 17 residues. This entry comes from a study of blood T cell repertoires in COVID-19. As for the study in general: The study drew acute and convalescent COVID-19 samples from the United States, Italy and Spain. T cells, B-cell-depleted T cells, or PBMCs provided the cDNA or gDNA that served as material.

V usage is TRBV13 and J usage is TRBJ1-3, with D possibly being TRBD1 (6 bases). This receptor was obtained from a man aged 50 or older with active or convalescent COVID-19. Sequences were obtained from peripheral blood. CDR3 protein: CASSLGKYRVSGNTIYF. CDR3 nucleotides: TGTGCCAGCAGCTTAGGGAAATACAGGGTCTCTGGAAACACCATATATTTT. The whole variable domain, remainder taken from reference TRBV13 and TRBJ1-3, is AAGVIQSPRHLIKEKRETATLKCYPIPRHDTVYWYQQGPGQDPQFLISFYEKMQSDKGSIPDRFSAQQFSDYHSELNMSSLELGDSALYFCASSLGKYRVSGNTIYFGEGSWLTVV.